This TCR beta chain was sequenced in a study of T-cell reconstitution after alpha-beta-depleted transplantation in children. V lost 5 bases, J lost 5 bases, and 12 bases lay in between. This CDR3 region has 12 residues. The germline V gene encodes CDR1 SQVTM and CDR2 ANQGSEA. Unique molecular identifiers were used to barcode this TCRbeta library. Each CDR3 protein gets one entry after TCRdb re-called the PCR reads with MiXCR. The table includes more than 550,000 distinct CDR3 sequences, about 10% detected once. There are many counts of this clonotype. This clonotype was sampled from a human donor who donated a stem cell graft to a child with acute myeloid leukemia. The chain combines TRBV29-1 with TRBJ2-5; tentative D call: TRBD2 (5 bases). The material was PBMCs from the stem cell graft donor, obtained from the stem cell graft. Written as DNA, the CDR3 is TGCAGCGTTAACCGGGGTCGGGAGACCCAGTACTTC. Amino acids: CSVNRGRETQYF.